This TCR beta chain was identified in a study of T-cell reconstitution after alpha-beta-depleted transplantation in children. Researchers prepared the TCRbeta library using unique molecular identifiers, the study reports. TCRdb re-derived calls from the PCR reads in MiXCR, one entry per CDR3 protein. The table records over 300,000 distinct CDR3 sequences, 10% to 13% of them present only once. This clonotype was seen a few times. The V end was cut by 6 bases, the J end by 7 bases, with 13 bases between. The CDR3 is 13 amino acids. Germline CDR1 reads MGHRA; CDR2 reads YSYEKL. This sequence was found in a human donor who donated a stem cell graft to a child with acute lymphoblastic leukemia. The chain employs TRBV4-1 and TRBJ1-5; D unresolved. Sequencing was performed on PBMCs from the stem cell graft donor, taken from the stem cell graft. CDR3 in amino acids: CASSEGLLQPQHF. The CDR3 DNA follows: TGCGCCAGCAGTGAAGGGTTATTACAGCCCCAGCATTTT.